The source of this T cell receptor beta chain is a study of T cell repertoires in cytomegalovirus infection. On the study more broadly: Epitope selection comprised recently identified HLA-C-restricted CMV epitopes and well-studied HLA-B-restricted CMV epitopes. Indicated by public TCR beta signatures were CMV infection and matching HLA type.

This clonotype showed up many times. Its antigen is still unknown. Trimming took 3 bases from V and 12 from J, leaving 11 bases between them. This CDR3 has 11 amino acids. Each CDR3 protein is one row after TCRdb ran MiXCR on the reads. The sample yields more than 250,000 distinct CDR3 sequences, 20% to 25% seen once. Whole-study results and caveats: Of the TCR beta families, the public ones yielded a cumulative frequency that identified carriers of CMV plus the relevant HLA. The ex vivo response was dominated by HLA-C-restricted CMV-specific TCR beta clonotypes.

This receptor was identified in a human donor in good health (CMV status not recorded). Some clones in this sample may be carry-over from other donors' samples. The material was cultured PBMCs, obtained from culture after CMV antigen stimulation. The chain carries TRBV12-3 or TRBV12-4 and TRBJ1-2; D perhaps matches TRBD1 (6 bases). CDR3 sequence: CASSFRGANTF. In nucleotides, the CDR3 is TGTGCCAGCAGTTTTAGGGGGGCTAACACCTTC.